These T cell receptor beta chains were read from a single sample in a study of T cell repertoires in aging, cancer and after chemotherapy. TCRdb ran MiXCR on the multiplex PCR reads and lists one entry per CDR3 protein. Here the sample spans 6,000 to 6,500 distinct CDR3 sequences, under 35% being singletons. Sequenced: blood. These receptors were taken from a human donor with a blood cancer. Each CDR3 is given with its conserved first and last residue. D genes are given only for firm matches. Clone size is given for some rows only: seen once, a few or many times, or a class if the clone is expanded.

clone_size	d_call	v_call	j_call	cdr3_aa	cdr3_nt
medium-sized	NA	TRBV29-1	TRBJ1-2	CSVGSSRSTGGYTF	TGCAGCGTTGGGTCATCCAGGTCCACCGGGGGCTACACCTTC
few	NA	TRBV6-5	TRBJ1-2	CASSYRGTRGVNYGYTF	TGTGCCAGCAGTTACAGGGGAACAAGGGGGGTTAACTATGGCTACACCTTC
few	NA	TRBV19	TRBJ1-6	CASSRGSSYNSPLHF	TGTGCCAGTAGTCGGGGGAGCTCCTATAATTCACCCCTCCACTTT
few	NA	TRBV5-6	TRBJ2-3	CASSLRWRRGTDTQYF	TGTGCCAGCAGCTTGCGGTGGCGGCGAGGCACAGATACGCAGTATTTT
few	NA	TRBV12-3/TRBV12-4	TRBJ2-5	CASSPGLRETQYF	TGTGCCAGCAGCCCGGGCCTGAGGGAGACCCAGTACTTC
NA	NA	TRBV6-5	TRBJ2-1	CASHTAYNEQFF	TGTGCCAGCCATACGGCGTACAATGAGCAGTTCTTC
NA	NA	TRBV6-1	TRBJ1-6	CASSNTVGNNSPLHF	TGTGCCAGCAGCAACACCGTCGGAAATAATTCACCCCTCCACTTT
few	NA	TRBV19	TRBJ1-5	CASSMGRQPQHF	TGTGCCAGTAGTATGGGGAGGCAGCCCCAGCATTTT
medium-sized	TRBD1	TRBV5-6	TRBJ1-6	CASSTFRTGYYGDSPLHF	TGTGCCAGCAGCACGTTTAGGACAGGGTATTATGGGGATTCACCCCTCCACTTT
few	NA	TRBV19	TRBJ1-5	CASSRFVNQPQHF	TGTGCCAGTAGTAGGTTTGTCAATCAGCCCCAGCATTTT
NA	NA	TRBV20-1	TRBJ1-2	CSARDRGHYGYTF	TGCAGTGCTAGAGATCGTGGACACTATGGCTACACCTTC